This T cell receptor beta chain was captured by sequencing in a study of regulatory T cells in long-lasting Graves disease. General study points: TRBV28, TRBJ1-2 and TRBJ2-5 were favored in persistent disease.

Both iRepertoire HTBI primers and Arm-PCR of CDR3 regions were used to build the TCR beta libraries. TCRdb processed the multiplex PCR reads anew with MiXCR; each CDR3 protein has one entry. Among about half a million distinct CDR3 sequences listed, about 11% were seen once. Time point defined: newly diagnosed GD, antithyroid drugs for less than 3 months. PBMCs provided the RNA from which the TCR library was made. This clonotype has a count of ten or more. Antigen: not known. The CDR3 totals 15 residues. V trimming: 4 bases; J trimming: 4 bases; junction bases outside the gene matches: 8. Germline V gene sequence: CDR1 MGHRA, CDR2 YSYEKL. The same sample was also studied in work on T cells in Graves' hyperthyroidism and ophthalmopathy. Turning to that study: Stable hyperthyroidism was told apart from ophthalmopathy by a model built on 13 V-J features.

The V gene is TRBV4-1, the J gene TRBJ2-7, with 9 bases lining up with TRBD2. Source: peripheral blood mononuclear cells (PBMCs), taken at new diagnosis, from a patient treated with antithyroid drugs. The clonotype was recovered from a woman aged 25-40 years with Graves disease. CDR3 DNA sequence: TGCGCCAGCAGCCCGCAACTAGCGGGTCTATACGAGCAGTACTTC. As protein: CASSPQLAGLYEQYF.